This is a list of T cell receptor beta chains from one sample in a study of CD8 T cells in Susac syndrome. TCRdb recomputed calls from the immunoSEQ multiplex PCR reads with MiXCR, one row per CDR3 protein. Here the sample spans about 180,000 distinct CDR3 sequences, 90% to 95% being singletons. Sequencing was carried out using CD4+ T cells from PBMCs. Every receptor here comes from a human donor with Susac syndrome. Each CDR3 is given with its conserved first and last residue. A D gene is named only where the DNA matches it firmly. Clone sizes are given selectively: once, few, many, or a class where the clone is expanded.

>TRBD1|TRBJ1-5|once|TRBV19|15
CASSRDREGNQPQHF
TGTGCCAGTAGCCGGGACAGGGAGGGCAATCAGCCCCAGCATTTT
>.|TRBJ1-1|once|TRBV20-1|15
CSALHGAGEGTEAFF
TGCAGTGCGCTCCATGGGGCGGGGGAGGGCACTGAAGCTTTCTTT
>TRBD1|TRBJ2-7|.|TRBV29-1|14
CSVRWGQGPYEQYF
TGCAGCGTCCGGTGGGGACAGGGGCCCTACGAGCAGTACTTC
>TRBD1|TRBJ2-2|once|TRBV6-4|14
CASSGTGVTGELFF
TGTGCCAGCAGTGGAACAGGGGTTACCGGGGAGCTGTTTTTT
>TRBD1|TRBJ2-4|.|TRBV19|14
CASSQDRRSGIQYF
TGTGCCAGTAGTCAGGACAGGCGATCGGGCATTCAGTACTTC
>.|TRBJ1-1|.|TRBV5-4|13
CASSLEGGLGAFF
TGTGCCAGCAGCTTGGAGGGCGGGCTCGGAGCTTTCTTT
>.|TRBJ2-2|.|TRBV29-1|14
CSVEVGLNTGELFF
TGCAGCGTTGAAGTTGGGCTGAACACCGGGGAGCTGTTTTTT
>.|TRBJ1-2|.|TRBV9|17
CASSVDPGTGANYGYTF
TGTGCCAGCAGCGTAGATCCCGGGACCGGAGCTAACTATGGCTACACCTTC
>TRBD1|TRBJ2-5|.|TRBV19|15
CASSVTGEPSVTQYF
TGTGCCAGTAGTGTTACAGGGGAGCCAAGCGTGACCCAGTACTTC
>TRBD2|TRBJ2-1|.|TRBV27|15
CASSSGREGLREQFF
TGTGCCAGCAGCTCCGGGAGGGAGGGTTTACGGGAGCAGTTCTTC
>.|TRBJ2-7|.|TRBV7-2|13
CASSLGISLEQYF
TGTGCCAGCAGCCTCGGAATATCCCTCGAGCAGTACTTC
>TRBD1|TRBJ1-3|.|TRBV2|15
CASSRQGASGNTIYF
TGTGCCAGCAGTCGACAGGGGGCAAGTGGAAACACCATATATTTT
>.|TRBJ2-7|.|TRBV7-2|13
CASSLERGSEQYF
TGTGCCAGCAGCTTAGAGCGTGGAAGCGAGCAGTACTTC
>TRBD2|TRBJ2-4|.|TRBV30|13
CAWSGGTRSIQYF
TGTGCCTGGAGTGGGGGGACTAGGAGCATTCAGTACTTC
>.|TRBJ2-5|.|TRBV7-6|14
CASSLAAGQETQYF
TGTGCCAGCAGCTTAGCGGCGGGGCAAGAGACCCAGTACTTC
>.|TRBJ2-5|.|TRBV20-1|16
CSARSHLKTSQETQYF
TGCAGTGCTAGATCACACTTAAAGACAAGTCAAGAGACCCAGTACTTC
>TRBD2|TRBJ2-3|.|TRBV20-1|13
CSASLPRGDTQYF
TGCAGTGCTAGCCTGCCGCGGGGGGATACGCAGTATTTT
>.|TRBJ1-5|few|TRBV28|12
CASSSQGQPQHF
TGTGCCAGCAGTTCCCAGGGCCAGCCCCAGCATTTT
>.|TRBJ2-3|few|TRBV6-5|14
CASKKGLSTDTQYF
TGTGCCAGCAAGAAGGGCCTGAGCACAGATACGCAGTATTTT
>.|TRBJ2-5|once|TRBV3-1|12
CASSQGEETQYF
TGTGCCAGCAGCCAGGGCGAAGAGACCCAGTACTTC
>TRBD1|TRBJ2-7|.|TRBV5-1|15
CASSKGNRGPYEQYF
TGCGCCAGCAGTAAAGGGAACAGGGGGCCCTACGAGCAGTACTTC
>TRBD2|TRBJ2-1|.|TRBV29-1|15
CSSSRLAGVRNEQFF
TGCAGCTCTAGTCGGCTAGCGGGGGTTAGGAATGAGCAGTTCTTC
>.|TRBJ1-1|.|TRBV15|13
CATSRDPGQVVFF
TGTGCCACCAGCAGAGATCCTGGCCAAGTGGTTTTCTTT
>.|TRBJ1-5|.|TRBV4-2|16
CASSDGLLNSNQPQHF
TGTGCCAGCAGCGATGGACTCCTCAATAGCAATCAGCCCCAGCATTTT
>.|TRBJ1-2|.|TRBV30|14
CAWSVPPHNYGYTF
TGTGCCTGGAGTGTACCTCCACACAACTATGGCTACACCTTC
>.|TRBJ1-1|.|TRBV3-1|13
CASSQVPGGEAFF
TGTGCCAGCAGCCAAGTGCCGGGCGGTGAAGCTTTCTTT
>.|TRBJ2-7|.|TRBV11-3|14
CASSPGTSNYEQYF
TGTGCCAGCAGCCCCGGGACATCTAACTACGAGCAGTACTTC
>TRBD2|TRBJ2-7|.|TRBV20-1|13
CSAAGLVGYEQYF
TGCAGTGCCGCCGGACTAGTAGGCTACGAGCAGTACTTC